These T cell receptor beta chains were read from a single sample in a study of neurological immune-mediated disorders. A single record per CDR3 protein comes from TCRdb applying MiXCR to the 5' RACE reads. This table holds about 21,000 distinct CDR3 sequences, 17% found once. Sequenced input: CD8+ T cells from blood. The source is a woman aged 18-29 years with multiple sclerosis. The CDR3 runs from the conserved cysteine through the conserved F or W. Each record gives: clone size, J gene, D gene, V gene, CDR3 protein, CDR3 DNA. The D gene is left open where the match is weak. Not all rows give a size; the values are once, few, many and, for expanded clones, a class.

size: -; J: TRBJ1-2; D: -; V: TRBV5-1; CDR3: CASSLSSNYGYTF; DNA: TGCGCCAGCAGCTTGAGCAGTAACTATGGCTACACCTTC
size: -; J: TRBJ2-3; D: TRBD1; V: TRBV10-3; CDR3: CAISESRRGKTDTQYF; DNA: TGTGCCATCAGTGAGTCTCGCAGGGGGAAAACAGATACGCAGTATTTT
size: -; J: TRBJ2-2; D: -; V: TRBV30; CDR3: CAWSWIAGSTGELFF; DNA: TGTGCCTGGAGCTGGATTGCAGGGAGCACCGGGGAGCTGTTTTTT
size: medium-sized; J: TRBJ1-1; D: -; V: TRBV20-1; CDR3: CSAPGERDTEAFF; DNA: TGCAGTGCTCCAGGGGAAAGGGACACTGAAGCTTTCTTT
size: many; J: TRBJ2-2; D: -; V: TRBV6-4; CDR3: CASSEDTNTGELFF; DNA: TGTGCCAGCAGTGAGGACACGAACACCGGGGAGCTGTTTTTT
size: -; J: TRBJ2-5; D: TRBD1; V: TRBV29-1; CDR3: CSVGLRDREETQYF; DNA: TGCAGCGTGGGACTGAGGGACAGGGAAGAGACCCAGTACTTC
size: many; J: TRBJ2-1; D: -; V: TRBV6-2/TRBV6-3; CDR3: CASSSESSYNEQFF; DNA: TGTGCCAGCAGTTCCGAGAGCTCCTACAATGAGCAGTTCTTC
size: many; J: TRBJ2-1; D: -; V: TRBV7-9; CDR3: CASSLVGNSYNEQFF; DNA: TGTGCCAGCAGCTTAGTAGGGAACTCCTACAATGAGCAGTTCTTC
size: many; J: TRBJ1-3; D: -; V: TRBV6-5; CDR3: CASGTGSGNTIYF; DNA: TGTGCCAGCGGTACAGGGTCAGGAAACACCATATATTTT
size: many; J: TRBJ1-4; D: TRBD1; V: TRBV9; CDR3: CASSVGQGANEKLFF; DNA: TGTGCCAGCAGCGTAGGACAGGGAGCTAATGAAAAACTGTTTTTT
size: -; J: TRBJ1-1; D: -; V: TRBV20-1; CDR3: CSVRFGAMNTEAFF; DNA: TGCAGTGTTCGATTTGGGGCCATGAACACTGAAGCTTTCTTT
size: medium-sized; J: TRBJ1-1; D: -; V: TRBV27; CDR3: CASSPGSEFTEAFF; DNA: TGTGCCAGCAGTCCAGGGTCGGAATTCACTGAAGCTTTCTTT
size: many; J: TRBJ1-3; D: -; V: TRBV28; CDR3: CASTGPRLGTGNTIYF; DNA: TGTGCCAGCACGGGACCCCGGCTTGGGACTGGAAACACCATATATTTT
size: many; J: TRBJ2-5; D: TRBD2; V: TRBV29-1; CDR3: CSVGTSGRTQETQYF; DNA: TGCAGCGTTGGGACTAGCGGGAGGACCCAAGAGACCCAGTACTTC
size: many; J: TRBJ1-5; D: TRBD1; V: TRBV7-8; CDR3: CASSLTGGGQPQHF; DNA: TGTGCCAGCAGCTTAACAGGGGGCGGTCAGCCCCAGCATTTT
size: many; J: TRBJ2-1; D: TRBD2; V: TRBV10-3; CDR3: CAISEGGGYNEQFF; DNA: TGTGCCATCAGTGAGGGGGGGGGGTACAATGAGCAGTTCTTC
size: many; J: TRBJ1-2; D: -; V: TRBV4-2; CDR3: CASSQEYEMWGYTF; DNA: TGTGCCAGCAGCCAAGAATACGAGATGTGGGGCTACACCTTC
size: -; J: TRBJ1-4; D: -; V: TRBV10-3; CDR3: CAISGQGGRQKLFF; DNA: TGTGCCATCAGTGGCCAGGGAGGTCGACAAAAACTGTTTTTT
size: -; J: TRBJ1-1; D: -; V: TRBV5-1; CDR3: CASSPVGGKNTEAFF; DNA: TGCGCCAGCAGCCCGGTGGGGGGGAAGAACACTGAAGCTTTCTTT
size: medium-sized; J: TRBJ1-2; D: TRBD1; V: TRBV7-9; CDR3: CASSLLQYRGDYGYTF; DNA: TGTGCCAGCAGCTTACTCCAGTACAGGGGGGACTATGGCTACACCTTC
size: medium-sized; J: TRBJ2-1; D: -; V: TRBV15; CDR3: CATSRPSEAYNEQFF; DNA: TGTGCCACCAGCAGACCTAGCGAGGCCTACAATGAGCAGTTCTTC
size: -; J: TRBJ2-1; D: -; V: TRBV5-1; CDR3: CASSPDYNNEQFF; DNA: TGCGCCAGCAGCCCCGACTATAACAATGAGCAGTTCTTC
size: few; J: TRBJ2-1; D: TRBD2; V: TRBV7-9; CDR3: CASTRRREGADF; DNA: TGTGCCAGCACCCGACGGAGGGAGGGCGCGGATTTC
size: many; J: TRBJ1-2; D: TRBD1; V: TRBV11-2; CDR3: CASSASGTVYGYTF; DNA: TGTGCCAGCAGCGCCTCCGGGACAGTCTATGGCTACACCTTC
size: few; J: TRBJ2-2; D: TRBD2; V: TRBV9; CDR3: CASSVERGPRTGELFF; DNA: TGTGCCAGCAGCGTAGAGCGGGGGCCAAGGACCGGGGAGCTGTTTTTT
size: many; J: TRBJ1-3; D: TRBD1; V: TRBV7-8; CDR3: CASSPTQGGSGNTIYF; DNA: TGTGCCAGCAGCCCCACACAGGGGGGATCAGGAAACACCATATATTTT
size: many; J: TRBJ2-5; D: TRBD1; V: TRBV2; CDR3: CASRDPRDRAHETQYF; DNA: TGTGCCAGCAGGGACCCCCGGGACAGGGCCCACGAGACCCAGTACTTC
size: many; J: TRBJ2-7; D: TRBD1; V: TRBV5-5; CDR3: CASSLGGQGAYEQYF; DNA: TGTGCCAGCAGCTTGGGGGGACAGGGGGCCTACGAGCAGTACTTC
size: many; J: TRBJ1-5; D: -; V: TRBV12-3/TRBV12-4; CDR3: CASSYRSNQPQHF; DNA: TGTGCCAGCAGTTACCGGAGCAATCAGCCCCAGCATTTT
size: many; J: TRBJ1-5; D: -; V: TRBV12-5; CDR3: CASGALGSEYSNQPQHF; DNA: TGTGCTAGTGGCGCCCTCGGGAGCGAATATAGCAATCAGCCCCAGCATTTT
size: many; J: TRBJ2-3; D: TRBD2; V: TRBV28; CDR3: CASSPGLAGTVSTDTQYF; DNA: TGTGCCAGCAGTCCGGGACTAGCGGGGACGGTTAGCACAGATACGCAGTATTTT
size: medium-sized; J: TRBJ2-2; D: -; V: TRBV9; CDR3: CASSPQPGELFF; DNA: TGTGCCAGCAGCCCACAACCCGGGGAGCTGTTTTTT
size: -; J: TRBJ2-3; D: TRBD2; V: TRBV9; CDR3: CASSARGLAGGSNTQYF; DNA: TGTGCCAGCAGCGCCAGGGGGCTAGCGGGAGGTTCCAATACGCAGTATTTT
size: many; J: TRBJ2-1; D: TRBD1; V: TRBV12-3/TRBV12-4; CDR3: CASSSGTGSSYNEQFF; DNA: TGTGCCAGCAGCTCCGGGACAGGGAGCTCCTACAATGAGCAGTTCTTC
size: many; J: TRBJ1-6; D: -; V: TRBV2; CDR3: CASSNSPLHF; DNA: TGTGCCAGCAGTAATTCACCCCTCCACTTT
size: many; J: TRBJ2-1; D: -; V: TRBV5-1; CDR3: CASSYTQGEQFF; DNA: TGCGCCAGCAGCTACACCCAGGGTGAGCAGTTCTTC
size: many; J: TRBJ2-3; D: TRBD2; V: TRBV5-1; CDR3: CASSWAGTAGLAKPTDTQYF; DNA: TGCGCCAGCAGCTGGGCCGGGACAGCGGGACTAGCAAAACCCACAGATACGCAGTATTTT
size: -; J: TRBJ1-5; D: TRBD1; V: TRBV6-5; CDR3: CASRPSLLDRGDQPQHF; DNA: TGTGCCAGCAGACCCTCCCTTCTGGACAGGGGGGATCAGCCCCAGCATTTT
size: many; J: TRBJ2-1; D: TRBD2; V: TRBV27; CDR3: CASSLLLSGVEQFF; DNA: TGTGCCAGCAGTTTATTATTAAGCGGGGTTGAGCAGTTCTTC
size: medium-sized; J: TRBJ2-5; D: -; V: TRBV27; CDR3: CASSSHSRGKETQYF; DNA: TGTGCCAGCAGTTCGCACAGTCGGGGAAAAGAGACCCAGTACTTC
size: many; J: TRBJ2-7; D: -; V: TRBV29-1; CDR3: CSVDVGPYEQYF; DNA: TGCAGCGTTGATGTCGGGCCCTACGAGCAGTACTTC
size: many; J: TRBJ2-1; D: TRBD1; V: TRBV29-1; CDR3: CSVEQGRGLPDEQFF; DNA: TGCAGCGTTGAACAGGGCAGGGGGCTACCGGATGAGCAGTTCTTC
size: medium-sized; J: TRBJ2-3; D: -; V: TRBV7-8; CDR3: CASSPLHDRNTDTQYF; DNA: TGTGCCAGCAGCCCCCTTCACGACAGGAATACAGATACGCAGTATTTT
size: many; J: TRBJ1-4; D: TRBD1; V: TRBV20-1; CDR3: CSARDIQGARSQGEKLFF; DNA: TGCAGTGCTAGAGATATTCAGGGGGCGCGGAGTCAGGGTGAAAAACTGTTTTTT
size: medium-sized; J: TRBJ2-7; D: -; V: TRBV27; CDR3: CASSSSYEQYF; DNA: TGCGCCAGCAGCTCCAGCTACGAGCAGTACTTC
size: many; J: TRBJ2-5; D: -; V: TRBV7-9; CDR3: CASSLVQAFQETQYF; DNA: TGTGCCAGCAGCTTAGTCCAGGCTTTCCAAGAGACCCAGTACTTC
size: medium-sized; J: TRBJ2-3; D: TRBD2; V: TRBV6-2/TRBV6-3; CDR3: CASSYAGDGADTQYF; DNA: TGTGCCAGCAGTTACGCGGGAGACGGGGCAGATACGCAGTATTTT